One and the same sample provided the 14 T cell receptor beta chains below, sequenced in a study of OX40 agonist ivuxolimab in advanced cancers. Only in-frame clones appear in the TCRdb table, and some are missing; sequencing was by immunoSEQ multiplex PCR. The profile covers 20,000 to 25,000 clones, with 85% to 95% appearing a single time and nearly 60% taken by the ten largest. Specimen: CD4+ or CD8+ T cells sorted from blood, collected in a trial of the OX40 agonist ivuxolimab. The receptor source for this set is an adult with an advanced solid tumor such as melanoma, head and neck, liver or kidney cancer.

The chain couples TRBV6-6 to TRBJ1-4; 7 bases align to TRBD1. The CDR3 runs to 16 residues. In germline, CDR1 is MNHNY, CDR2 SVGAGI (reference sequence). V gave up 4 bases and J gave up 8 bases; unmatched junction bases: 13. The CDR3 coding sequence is TGTGCCAGCAGTTCCCTGACAGGGCCGGAAGAAGAAAAACTGTTTTTT. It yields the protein CASSSLTGPEEEKLFF.

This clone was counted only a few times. The CDR3: CASSFGLALDEQFF. The CDR3 coding sequence is TGTGCCAGCAGCTTTGGTCTAGCGCTTGATGAGCAGTTCTTC. The V call is TRBV7-2, the J call TRBJ2-1; D is perhaps TRBD2 (6 bases). This CDR3 has 14 residues. V was trimmed by 3 bases and J by 8 bases, leaving 14 bases between them. CDR1 SGHTA and CDR2 FQGNSA come from the germline V gene.

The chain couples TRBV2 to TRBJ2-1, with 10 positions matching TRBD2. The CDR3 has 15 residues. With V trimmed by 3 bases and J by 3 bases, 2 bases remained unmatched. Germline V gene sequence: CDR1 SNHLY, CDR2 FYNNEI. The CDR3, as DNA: TGTGCCAGCAGTGACAGCGGGGGGGACTACAATGAGCAGTTCTTC. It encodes CASSDSGGDYNEQFF.

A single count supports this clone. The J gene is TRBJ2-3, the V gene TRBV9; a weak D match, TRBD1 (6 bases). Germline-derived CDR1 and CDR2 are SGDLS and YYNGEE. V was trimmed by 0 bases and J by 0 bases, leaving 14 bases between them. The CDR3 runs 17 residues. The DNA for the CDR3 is TGTGCCAGCAGCGTAGTCGGGACACTAGTTAGCACAGATACGCAGTATTTT. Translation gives CASSVVGTLVSTDTQYF.

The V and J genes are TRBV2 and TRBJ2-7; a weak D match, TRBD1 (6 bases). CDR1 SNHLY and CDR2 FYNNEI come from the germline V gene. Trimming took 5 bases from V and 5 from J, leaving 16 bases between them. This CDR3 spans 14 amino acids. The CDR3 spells CASSSPSGANEQYF. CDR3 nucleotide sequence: TGTGCCAGCAGTTCCCCGTCAGGGGCAAACGAGCAGTACTTC. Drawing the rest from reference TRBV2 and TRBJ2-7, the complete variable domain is EPEVTQTPSHQVTQMGQEVILRCVPISNHLYFYWYRQILGQKVEFLVSFYNNEISEKSEIFDDQFSVERPDGSNFTLKIRSTKLEDSAMYFCASSSPSGANEQYFGPGTRLTVT.

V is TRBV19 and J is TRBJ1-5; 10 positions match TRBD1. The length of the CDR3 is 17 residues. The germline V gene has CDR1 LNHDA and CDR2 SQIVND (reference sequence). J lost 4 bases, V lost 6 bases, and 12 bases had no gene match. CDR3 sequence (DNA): TGTGCCAGTAGGCCATTACTTGGGACAGGGGCTAATCAGCCCCAGCATTTT. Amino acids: CASRPLLGTGANQPQHF.

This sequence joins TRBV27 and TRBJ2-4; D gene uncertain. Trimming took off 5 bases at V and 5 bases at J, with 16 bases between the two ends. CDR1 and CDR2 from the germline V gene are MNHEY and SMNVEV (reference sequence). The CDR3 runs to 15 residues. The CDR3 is CASSGPQQGENIQYF. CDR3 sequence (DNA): TGTGCCAGCAGTGGACCCCAACAAGGAGAAAACATTCAGTACTTC.

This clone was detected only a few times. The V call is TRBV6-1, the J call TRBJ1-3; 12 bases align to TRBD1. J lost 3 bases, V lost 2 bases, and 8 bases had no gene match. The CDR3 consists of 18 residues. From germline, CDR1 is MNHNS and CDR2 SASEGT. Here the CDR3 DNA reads TGTGCCAGCAGTGAAATAATGGGACAGGGGGCGGGTGGAAACACCATATATTTT. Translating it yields CASSEIMGQGAGGNTIYF.

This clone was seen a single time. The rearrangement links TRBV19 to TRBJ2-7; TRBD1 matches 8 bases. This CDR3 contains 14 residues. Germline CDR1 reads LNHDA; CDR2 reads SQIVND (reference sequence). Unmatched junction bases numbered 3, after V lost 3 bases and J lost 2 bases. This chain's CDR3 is CASSIMDRAYEQYF. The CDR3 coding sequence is TGTGCCAGTAGTATCATGGACAGGGCCTACGAGCAGTACTTC.

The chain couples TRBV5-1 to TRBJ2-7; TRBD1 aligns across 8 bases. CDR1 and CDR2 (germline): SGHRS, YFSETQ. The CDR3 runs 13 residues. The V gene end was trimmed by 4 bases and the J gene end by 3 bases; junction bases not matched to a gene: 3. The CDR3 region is CASSAGGSYEQYF. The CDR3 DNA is TGCGCCAGCAGCGCAGGGGGCAGCTACGAGCAGTACTTC.

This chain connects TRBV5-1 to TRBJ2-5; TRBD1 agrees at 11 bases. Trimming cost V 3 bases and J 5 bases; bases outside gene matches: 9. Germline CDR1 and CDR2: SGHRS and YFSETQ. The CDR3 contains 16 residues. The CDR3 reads CASSYRTGGVYETQYF. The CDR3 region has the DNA TGCGCCAGCAGCTATCGGACAGGGGGCGTATATGAGACCCAGTACTTC.

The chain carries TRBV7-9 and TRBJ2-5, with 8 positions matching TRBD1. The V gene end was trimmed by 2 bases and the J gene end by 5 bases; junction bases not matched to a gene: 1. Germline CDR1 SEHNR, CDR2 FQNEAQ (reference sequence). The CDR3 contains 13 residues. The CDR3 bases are TGTGCCAGCAGCTTACAGGGGGCGGAGACCCAGTACTTC. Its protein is CASSLQGAETQYF. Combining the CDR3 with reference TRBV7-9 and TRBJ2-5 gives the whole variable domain DTGVSQNPRHKITKRGQNVTFRCDPISEHNRLYWYRQTLGQGPEFLTYFQNEAQLEKSRLLSDRFSAERPKGSFSTLEIQRTEQGDSAMYLCASSLQGAETQYFGPGTRLLVL.

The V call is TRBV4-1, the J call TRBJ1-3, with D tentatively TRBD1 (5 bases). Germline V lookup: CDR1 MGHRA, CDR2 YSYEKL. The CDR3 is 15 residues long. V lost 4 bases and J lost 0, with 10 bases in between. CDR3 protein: CASSPGHGSGNTIYF. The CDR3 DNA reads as TGCGCCAGCAGCCCCGGACATGGCTCTGGAAACACCATATATTTT.

The CDR3 spells CAWRGVQETQYF. CDR3 bases: TGTGCCTGGAGAGGAGTACAAGAGACCCAGTACTTC. The V and J genes are TRBV30 and TRBJ2-5, with D hard to call. The germline gives CDR1 GTSNPN, CDR2 SVGIG (reference sequence). V lost 3 bases, J lost 2 bases, and 7 bases lay in between. The CDR3 contains 12 residues.